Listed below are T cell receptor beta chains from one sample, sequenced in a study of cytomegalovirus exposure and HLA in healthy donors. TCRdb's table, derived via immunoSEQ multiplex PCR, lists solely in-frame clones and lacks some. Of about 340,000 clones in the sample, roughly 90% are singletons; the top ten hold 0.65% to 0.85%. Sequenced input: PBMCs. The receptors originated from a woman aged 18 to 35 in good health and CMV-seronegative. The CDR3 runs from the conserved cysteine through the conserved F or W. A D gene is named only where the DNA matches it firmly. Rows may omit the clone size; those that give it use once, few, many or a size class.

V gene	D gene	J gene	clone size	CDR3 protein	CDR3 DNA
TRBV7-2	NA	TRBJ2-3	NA	CASSLVVTTPSTDTQYF	TGTGCCAGCAGCTTAGTTGTGACAACCCCTAGCACAGATACGCAGTATTTT
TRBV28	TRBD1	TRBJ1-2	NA	CASSSGQGYGYTF	TGTGCCAGCAGTTCTGGACAGGGCTATGGCTACACCTTC
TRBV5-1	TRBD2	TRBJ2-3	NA	CASSLGASGSTDTQYF	TGCGCCAGCAGCTTGGGGGCTAGCGGGAGCACAGATACGCAGTATTTT
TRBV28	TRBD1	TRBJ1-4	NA	CASSPRTGSNEKLFF	TGTGCCAGCAGTCCTCGGACAGGGTCTAATGAAAAACTGTTTTTT
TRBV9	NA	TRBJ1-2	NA	CASSSRGQSQSVGGYTF	TGTGCCAGCAGCTCAAGGGGCCAGTCCCAGTCGGTTGGTGGCTACACCTTC
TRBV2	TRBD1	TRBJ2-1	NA	CASSEDIGGTEQFF	TGTGCCAGCAGCGAAGACATAGGGGGCACTGAGCAGTTCTTC
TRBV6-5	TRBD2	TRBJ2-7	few	CASSWGLAGAYEQYF	TGTGCCAGCAGCTGGGGACTAGCGGGAGCGTACGAGCAGTACTTC
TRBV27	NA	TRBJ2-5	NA	CASTPQGGTPYAKETQYF	TGTGCCAGCACCCCTCAGGGTGGGACACCCTACGCCAAAGAGACCCAGTACTTC
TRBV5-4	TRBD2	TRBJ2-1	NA	CASSPASGNNNEQFF	TGTGCCAGCAGCCCTGCTAGCGGGAATAACAATGAGCAGTTCTTC
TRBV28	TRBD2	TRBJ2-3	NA	CASRVAGGGTDTQYF	TGTGCCAGCAGAGTAGCGGGAGGGGGCACAGATACGCAGTATTTT
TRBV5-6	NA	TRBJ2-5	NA	CASSLAGQEETQYF	TGTGCCAGCAGCTTGGCCGGACAAGAAGAGACCCAGTACTTC
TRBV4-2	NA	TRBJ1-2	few	CASSQEEHGYTF	TGTGCCAGCAGCCAAGAGGAGCATGGCTACACCTTC
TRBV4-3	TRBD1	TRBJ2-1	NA	CASSHEAGQGNNEQFF	TGCGCCAGCAGCCACGAGGCGGGACAGGGGAACAATGAGCAGTTCTTC
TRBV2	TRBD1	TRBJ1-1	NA	CASSAGQITEAFF	TGTGCCAGCAGTGCGGGACAGATCACTGAAGCTTTCTTT
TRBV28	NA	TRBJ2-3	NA	CASRRTADTQYF	TGTGCCAGCAGACGGACAGCAGATACGCAGTATTTT
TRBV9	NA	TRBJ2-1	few	CASSDEQRKEQFF	TGTGCCAGCAGCGACGAACAACGAAAGGAGCAGTTCTTC
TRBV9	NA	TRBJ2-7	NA	CASSVEGQSYEQYF	TGTGCCAGCAGCGTAGAAGGACAGTCCTACGAGCAGTACTTC
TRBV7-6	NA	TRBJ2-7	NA	CASSRGQVASYEQYF	TGTGCCAGCAGCCGCGGACAAGTGGCTTCCTACGAGCAGTACTTC
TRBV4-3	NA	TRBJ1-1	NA	CASSQGGQTEAFF	TGCGCCAGCAGCCAAGGGGGGCAGACTGAAGCTTTCTTT
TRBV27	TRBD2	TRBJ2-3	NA	CASSLSVPGLAGQGDTQYF	TGTGCCAGCAGTTTATCGGTCCCGGGACTAGCGGGGCAGGGAGATACGCAGTATTTT
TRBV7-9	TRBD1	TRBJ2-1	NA	CASNRPGQGINEQFF	TGTGCCAGCAACCGTCCGGGACAGGGGATCAATGAGCAGTTCTTC
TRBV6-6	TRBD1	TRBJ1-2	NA	CASTPAGQGARPGYTF	TGTGCCAGCACCCCGGCGGGCCAGGGGGCGCGTCCTGGCTACACCTTC
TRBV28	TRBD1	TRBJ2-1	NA	CASSAPPGQGTQAEFF	TGTGCCAGCAGTGCCCCGCCGGGACAGGGGACCCAGGCGGAGTTCTTC
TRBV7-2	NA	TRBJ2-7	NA	CASSRPGSYEQYF	TGTGCCAGCAGCCGCCCAGGTTCCTACGAGCAGTACTTC
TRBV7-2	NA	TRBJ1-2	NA	CASSPGGPGDNGYTF	TGTGCCAGCAGTCCGGGGGGTCCAGGAGACAATGGCTACACCTTC
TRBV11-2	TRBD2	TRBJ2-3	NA	CASSTRGLAGVFTDTQYF	TGTGCCAGCAGCACCAGGGGACTAGCGGGAGTATTTACAGATACGCAGTATTTT
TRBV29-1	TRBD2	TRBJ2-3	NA	CSVGLGPIAGVTDTQYF	TGCAGCGTTGGGCTCGGGCCTATAGCGGGAGTCACAGATACGCAGTATTTT
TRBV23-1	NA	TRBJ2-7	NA	CASSQSRVRSAYEQYF	TGCGCCAGCAGTCAAAGCAGGGTACGATCGGCCTACGAGCAGTACTTC
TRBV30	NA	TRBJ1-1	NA	CAWSRANTEAFF	TGTGCCTGGAGCAGGGCCAACACTGAAGCTTTCTTT
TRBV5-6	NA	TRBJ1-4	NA	CASSLGGAELFF	TGTGCCAGCAGCTTGGGGGGCGCGGAACTGTTTTTT
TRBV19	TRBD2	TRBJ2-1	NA	CASKEASGYNEQFF	TGTGCCAGTAAAGAGGCTAGCGGGTACAATGAGCAGTTCTTC
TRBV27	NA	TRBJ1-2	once	CASSLGRGWGYGYTF	TGTGCCAGCAGTCTGGGTCGGGGGTGGGGGTATGGCTACACCTTC
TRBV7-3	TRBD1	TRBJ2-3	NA	CASLPGQGSDTQYF	TGTGCCAGCCTACCGGGACAGGGCTCAGATACGCAGTATTTT
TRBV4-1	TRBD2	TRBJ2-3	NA	CASSDGRGGTDTQYF	TGCGCCAGCAGCGATGGGAGGGGTGGGACAGATACGCAGTATTTT
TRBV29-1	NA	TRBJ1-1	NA	CSVVLLLNTEAFF	TGCAGCGTTGTCCTACTCTTGAACACTGAAGCTTTCTTT
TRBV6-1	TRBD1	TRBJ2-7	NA	CASSTTGGPYEQYF	TGTGCCAGCAGTACCACAGGGGGACCTTACGAGCAGTACTTC
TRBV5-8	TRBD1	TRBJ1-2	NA	CASSLDPGQGIGGYTF	TGTGCCAGCAGCTTGGATCCGGGACAGGGAATCGGTGGCTACACCTTC
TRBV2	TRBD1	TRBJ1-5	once	CASSEGASSDRGRPQHF	TGTGCCAGCAGTGAAGGGGCCTCCTCGGACAGGGGTCGGCCCCAGCATTTT
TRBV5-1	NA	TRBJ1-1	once	CASSPTVGSTEAFF	TGCGCCAGCAGCCCGACAGTCGGGAGCACTGAAGCTTTCTTT
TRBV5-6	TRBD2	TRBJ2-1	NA	CASSLASGRAYNEQFF	TGTGCCAGCAGCTTGGCTAGCGGGAGGGCCTACAATGAGCAGTTCTTC
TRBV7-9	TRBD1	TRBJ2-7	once	CASSSTRGLSYEQYF	TGTGCCAGCAGCTCCACGAGGGGGCTCTCCTACGAGCAGTACTTC
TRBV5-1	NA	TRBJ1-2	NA	CASSPAAGGYGYTF	TGCGCCAGCAGCCCAGCCGCGGGGGGCTATGGCTACACCTTC
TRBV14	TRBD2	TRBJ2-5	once	CASSPGGETQYF	TGTGCCAGCAGCCCCGGGGGGGAGACCCAGTACTTC
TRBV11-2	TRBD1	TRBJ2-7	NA	CASSLAGTETYEQYF	TGTGCCAGCAGCTTAGCCGGGACAGAGACCTACGAGCAGTACTTC
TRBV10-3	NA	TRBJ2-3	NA	CAINEQASTDTQYF	TGTGCCATCAATGAGCAGGCTAGCACAGATACGCAGTATTTT
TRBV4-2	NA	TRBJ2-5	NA	CASSSPKQGTVRTQYF	TGTGCCAGCAGCTCCCCCAAACAGGGAACCGTGCGGACCCAGTACTTC
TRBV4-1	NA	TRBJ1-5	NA	CASSPTGLYNQPQHF	TGCGCCAGCAGCCCCACGGGACTTTACAATCAGCCCCAGCATTTT
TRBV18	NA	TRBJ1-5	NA	CASSPVHRDQPQHF	TGTGCCAGCTCACCGGTACACAGGGACCAGCCCCAGCATTTT
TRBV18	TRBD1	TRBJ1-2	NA	CASSPRDRGAYGYTF	TGTGCCAGCTCACCCCGGGACAGGGGAGCCTATGGCTACACCTTC
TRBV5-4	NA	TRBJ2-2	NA	CASSLELVGTGELFF	TGTGCCAGCAGCTTGGAGCTAGTTGGCACCGGGGAGCTGTTTTTT